This TCR beta chain was sequenced for a study of blood T cell repertoires in COVID-19 (dated by TCRdb to 2020 to 2021). Describing the broader study: Collaborator samples came from the United States, Italy and Spain and covered acute and convalescent phases of COVID-19. The material from the prospective study consisted of cDNA or gDNA derived from T cells, B-cell-depleted T cells, or PBMCs. Subjects who had been exposed to COVID-19, were actively infected with it, or had recovered from it provided the deeply sampled blood TCRbeta repertoires that made up the dataset. A freely available public database, intended as a resource for researchers studying the immune response to SARS-CoV-2, is where the repertoires were released. The samples were drawn from two sources: the first 160 participants of the ongoing ImmuneRACE study, and about 1,300 subjects contributed by 6 global collaborators. A de-identified subject ID, COVID-19 status, age in years and sex were almost always included in the sample metadata. Where available, HLA class I and class II types were taken from metadata supplied by the sample provider and were not determined by assay-based typing. The research as a whole found: How much clinical and demographic metadata was included differed by source and by participant, and the metadata was provided uncurated.

Collaborating institutions collected whole blood in K2EDTA tubes following their own protocols. For TCRbeta analysis, collaborators shipped samples as frozen whole blood, isolated PBMCs, or DNA extracted from either of those sample types. On this clone: Its target antigen remains unknown. No clone much larger than this one lies a single base away; base qualities are absent.

Ends trimmed: V by 6 bases, J by 5 bases; bases unmatched to a gene: 7. The CDR3, from cysteine to phenylalanine, totals 14 residues. CDR3 DNA only is kept here, 42 bases in frame from base 1. CDR1 MRHNA and CDR2 SNTAGT are derived from the germline V gene. TCRbeta CDR3 regions were amplified from genomic DNA by means of the immunoSEQ Assay, a bias-controlled multiplex PCR. The source study handled its data this way. Within the assay, amplification of reference gene primers was used to estimate how many nucleated cells each sample contained. Sequence reads were collapsed and filtered to measure the absolute abundance of every unique TCRbeta CDR3 rearrangement. For each sample, productive Simpson clonality was calculated as the square root of Simpson's diversity index over productive rearrangements. TCRdb's version of the immuneACCESS table is confined to in-frame rearrangements and falls short of the full clone set. An unresolved V gene accounts for under half of the shortfall where checked; the remainder is of unknown origin. Clone size and V and J calls were adopted from that table, with D and trimming inferred from the DNA. This sample is represented by over 150,000 clones; approximately 81% of them were singletons. Jointly, the top ten make up about 11% of the sample.

The rearrangement joined TRBV6-4 to TRBJ2-3; TRBD1 aligns with 8 central bases. Sequencing input: peripheral blood. The receptor was isolated from a woman of 80 years or more with active or convalescent COVID-19. CDR3 protein: CASSTDRGGDTQYF. In nucleotide form, the sequence is TGTGCCAGCAGCACCGACAGGGGAGGAGATACGCAGTATTTT.